This record concerns one T cell receptor (beta chain) sequence. These data are taken from a study of cytomegalovirus exposure and HLA in healthy donors. Generated by immunoSEQ multiplex PCR, the TCRdb table keeps only in-frame clones and is missing some. The sample has 260,000 or so clones; around nine tenths are singletons. CDR3 length equals 15 residues. Per the germline V gene, CDR1 is SEHNR and CDR2 is FQNEAQ (reference sequence). V dropped 3 bases and J dropped 0 bases, with 10 bases sitting between them. This TCR came from a man in his late teens or twenties in good health and CMV-seronegative. The sample taken for sequencing was PBMCs. The chain combines TRBV7-9 with TRBJ2-3; D possibly corresponds to TRBD1 (6 bases). The CDR3 reads CASSFTGLSTDTQYF. DNA of the CDR3: TGTGCCAGCAGCTTCACAGGGCTTAGCACAGATACGCAGTATTTT.